Each of the 27 T cell receptor beta chains below was sequenced from the same sample in a study of T cells in Graves' hyperthyroidism and ophthalmopathy. What was amplified from RNA transcripts were TCR beta CDR3 regions. With the HTBI primer set, the TCR CDR3 went through a first round of RT-PCR. TCRdb reprocessed the multiplex PCR reads with MiXCR, giving one entry per CDR3 protein. The sample shows about 200,000 distinct CDR3 sequences, 17% of them seen only once. The material sequenced was blood. The source of these receptors is a man aged 50-59 years with Graves' hyperthyroidism.

The V and J genes are TRBV6-1 and TRBJ1-3; no definite D call. Trimming cost V 5 bases and J 0 bases, with 8 bases left between them. CDR1 and CDR2 from the germline V gene are MNHNS and SASEGT. CDR3 size: 14 residues. Here the CDR3 DNA reads TGTGCCAGCAGTACAGAGAGCTCTGGAAACACCATATATTTT. Its translation: CASSTESSGNTIYF.

This clonotype was detected many times. V and J are TRBV3-1 and TRBJ2-1; the match to TRBD1 covers 10 bases. The CDR3 runs 17 residues. After removal of 4 bases from V and 8 bases from J, the junction contained 14 bases not matched to a gene. Germline-derived CDR1 and CDR2 are LGHDT and YNNKEL (reference sequence). The CDR3 spells CASSPPPGTGVIDEQFF. CDR3 sequence (DNA): TGTGCCAGCAGCCCCCCCCCCGGGACAGGGGTTATAGATGAGCAGTTCTTC.

The rearrangement joins TRBV4-2 to TRBJ2-5; unclear D gene. The CDR3 loop spans 17 amino acids. Trimming stripped 1 base from V and 1 base from J, with 16 bases between. CDR1 and CDR2 from the germline V gene are LGHNA and YNFKEQ. The CDR3 coding sequence is TGTGCCAGCAGCCAAGGTACCATAGGCGGATCCCAAGAGACCCAGTACTTC. Protein sequence: CASSQGTIGGSQETQYF.

This clonotype showed up many times. The rearrangement links TRBV6-2 or TRBV6-3 to TRBJ1-2; 12 bases fit TRBD1. J lost 1 base, V lost 2 bases, and 5 bases had no gene match. The CDR3 has 17 residues. CDR1 is MNHEY, CDR2 SVGEGT, per germline. The CDR3: CASSYGTGGVSNYGYTF. CDR3 DNA: TGTGCCAGCAGTTACGGGACAGGGGGCGTGAGTAACTATGGCTACACCTTC.

This clonotype has at least ten counts. The J gene is TRBJ2-1, the V gene TRBV20-1; 8 bases are a match to TRBD2. J gave up 5 bases and V 3 bases, and 6 bases lay outside the gene matches. Germline CDR1 and CDR2: DFQATT and SNEGSKA (reference sequence). The CDR3 has 14 residues. CDR3 residues: CSASEGLGHNEQFF. CDR3 coding DNA: TGCAGTGCTAGTGAGGGACTAGGCCACAATGAGCAGTTCTTC.

This clonotype was counted ten times or more. This chain links TRBV2 with TRBJ2-1; D unresolved. The V end was cut by 7 bases, the J end by 4 bases, with 17 bases between. The CDR3 totals 15 residues. Germline V gene lookup returns CDR1 SNHLY and CDR2 FYNNEI. The CDR3 DNA sequence: TGTGCCAGCACCAACGATAGGGTGATATACAATGAGCAGTTCTTC. Encoded protein: CASTNDRVIYNEQFF. Drawing the rest from reference TRBV2 and TRBJ2-1, the complete variable domain is EPEVTQTPSHQVTQMGQEVILRCVPISNHLYFYWYRQILGQKVEFLVSFYNNEISEKSEIFDDQFSVERPDGSNFTLKIRSTKLEDSAMYFCASTNDRVIYNEQFFGPGTRLTVL.

This clonotype was recorded at least ten times. V is TRBV7-2 and J is TRBJ2-3; no clear D gene. Germline V gene lookup returns CDR1 SGHTA and CDR2 FQGNSA. The ends were cut back, 3 bases at V and 4 bases at J, with 8 bases in the middle. There are 13 residues in the CDR3. Here the CDR3 DNA reads TGTGCCAGCAGCTTCCGGCTTCCAGATACGCAGTATTTT. Its translation: CASSFRLPDTQYF.

This clonotype was recorded many times. J is TRBJ2-1 and V is TRBV24-1, with 13 bases that match TRBD2. The CDR3 has 16 amino acids. CDR1 KGHDR and CDR2 SFDVKD come from the germline V gene. V trimming: 3 bases; J trimming: 8 bases; junction bases outside the gene matches: 6. CDR3 in DNA: TGTGCCACCAGTGATGGACTAGCGGGAGTCTATTATGAGCAGTTCTTC. Translated, it gives CATSDGLAGVYYEQFF.

This clonotype has a count of ten or more. The chain couples TRBV2 to TRBJ1-4; D gene uncertain. This CDR3 region has 15 residues. From germline, CDR1 is SNHLY and CDR2 FYNNEI. The germline V and J ends were trimmed by 5 bases and 0 bases, with 10 bases remaining between them. CDR3 in DNA: TGTGCCAGCAGTCAAAGGATATCAACTAATGAAAAACTGTTTTTT. It codes for CASSQRISTNEKLFF.

Many counts were recorded for this clonotype. This rearrangement joins TRBV7-3 to TRBJ2-5; D not resolved. The CDR3 consists of 13 residues. Germline V gene data show CDR1 as SGHTA and CDR2 as FQGTGA. V lost 0 bases, J lost 5 bases, and 7 bases lay in between. The CDR3 nucleotides are TGTGCCAGCAGCTTAACTAGGGCCGAGACCCAGTACTTC. Translating gives CASSLTRAETQYF.

This clonotype was recorded at least ten times. The V call is TRBV11-2, the J call TRBJ2-5, with D perhaps TRBD2 (6 bases). The ends were cut back, 5 bases at V and 5 bases at J, with 15 bases in the middle. CDR3 length: 14 amino acids. CDR1 and CDR2 from the germline V gene are SGHAT and FQNNGV. CDR3 amino acids: CASSPTWGRETQYF. CDR3 DNA sequence: TGTGCCAGCAGCCCGACCTGGGGGAGGGAGACCCAGTACTTC. Full variable domain (rest looked up from reference TRBV11-2 and TRBJ2-5): EAGVAQSPRYKIIEKRQSVAFWCNPISGHATLYWYQQILGQGPKLLIQFQNNGVVDDSQLPKDRFSAERLKGVDSTLKIQPAKLEDSAVYLCASSPTWGRETQYFGPGTRLLVL.

This clonotype has ten or more counts. J is TRBJ2-5 and V is TRBV10-2; 7 bases align to TRBD2. Germline V gives CDR1 WSHSY, CDR2 SAAADI. V dropped 6 bases and J dropped 1; count of bases not matched to a gene: 5. The CDR3 is made up of 14 amino acids. The CDR3 DNA reads as TGCGCCAGCAGAAAAATAGCGGGCCAAGAGACCCAGTACTTC. Its translation: CASRKIAGQETQYF.

The V gene is TRBV12-3 or TRBV12-4, the J gene TRBJ1-2; 8 nucleotides match TRBD1. Unmatched junction bases numbered 7, after V lost 1 base and J lost 3 bases. The CDR3 consists of 16 residues. CDR3 nucleotides: TGTGCCAGCAGTTTAGAGACAGGGGCGTTTGACTATGGCTACACCTTC. It codes for CASSLETGAFDYGYTF.

This clonotype occurred a few times. The genes are TRBV27 and TRBJ1-4, with D unresolved. The CDR3 runs to 14 residues. Germline V gene data show CDR1 as MNHEY and CDR2 as SMNVEV (reference sequence). Trimming shortened V by 10 bases and J by 8 bases, and 20 bases separated the two germline ends. CDR3 sequence (DNA): TGTGCCACTAGGCGGCCGGGAGGGCCCGAAAAACTGTTTTTT. This gives the protein CATRRPGGPEKLFF.

The rearrangement joins TRBV6-1 to TRBJ2-7; D perhaps matches TRBD1 (5 bases). Germline V gene data show CDR1 as MNHNS and CDR2 as SASEGT. The CDR3 has 14 residues. V lost 7 bases, J lost 2 bases, and 15 bases lay in between. CDR3 protein: CASTKQAATYEQYF. The CDR3 DNA sequence: TGTGCCAGCACCAAACAGGCCGCCACCTACGAGCAGTACTTC.

This clonotype was counted many times. This chain uses TRBV7-9 with TRBJ2-7; the D is unclear. Trimming took 0 bases from V and 2 from J, leaving 8 bases between them. CDR1 is SEHNR and CDR2 is FQNEAQ in the germline V gene (reference sequence). This CDR3 spans 14 amino acids. CDR3 amino acids: CASSLADEAYEQYF. CDR3 sequence (DNA): TGTGCCAGCAGCTTAGCGGACGAAGCCTACGAGCAGTACTTC. Based on the CDR3 plus reference TRBV7-9 and TRBJ2-7, the full variable domain is DTGVSQNPRHKITKRGQNVTFRCDPISEHNRLYWYRQTLGQGPEFLTYFQNEAQLEKSRLLSDRFSAERPKGSFSTLEIQRTEQGDSAMYLCASSLADEAYEQYFGPGTRLTVT.

The chain carries TRBV9 and TRBJ2-2; 8 bases are shared with TRBD2. This CDR3 is 15 amino acids long. From germline, CDR1 is SGDLS and CDR2 YYNGEE. Trimming cost V 3 bases and J 5 bases; bases outside gene matches: 6. CDR3 region: CASSDGGGRTGELFF. CDR3 bases: TGTGCCAGCAGCGACGGGGGGGGGCGGACCGGGGAGCTGTTTTTT.

This clonotype came up many times. The rearrangement joins TRBV18 to TRBJ1-5, with D hard to call. The germline V gene encodes CDR1 KGHSH and CDR2 LQKENI. This CDR3 spans 12 amino acids. V lost 3 bases and J 3 bases, leaving 3 bases between the germline ends. The CDR3 reads CASSPFNQPQHF. CDR3 DNA: TGTGCCAGCTCACCCTTCAATCAGCCCCAGCATTTT.

Concerning this clonotype: This may stem from a read error, because a much larger clone lies one nucleotide away. V gene TRBV18 combines with J gene TRBJ2-7, with 9 positions matching TRBD1. The J call is uncertain, as TRBJ2-1 better fits the DNA end. CDR3 length: 13 amino acids. Germline CDR1 KGHSH, CDR2 LQKENI. As DNA, the CDR3 is TGTGCCAGCTCCGACAGGGGGACCTACGAGCAGTTCTTC. Encoded protein: CASSDRGTYEQFF.

The rearrangement uses TRBV6-5 and TRBJ2-7; 9 positions match TRBD1. The CDR3 length is 15 residues. With 0 bases clipped from V and 3 bases from J, the junction kept 3 bases outside the gene matches. The germline gives CDR1 MNHEY, CDR2 SVGAGI. For the CDR3, the DNA is TGTGCCAGCAGTTACTCGGACAGGGGAATCTACGAGCAGTACTTC. It is translated as CASSYSDRGIYEQYF.

This clonotype has a count of ten or more. This chain connects TRBV6-2 or TRBV6-3 to TRBJ2-1; D uncertain. V lost 8 bases to trimming and J lost 7 bases, with 15 bases between them. From germline, CDR1 is MNHEY and CDR2 SVGEGT. This CDR3 comprises 13 residues. CDR3 sequence reads: CASLTPLVNEQFF. CDR3 nucleotide sequence: TGTGCCAGCCTGACACCCCTGGTGAATGAGCAGTTCTTC.

This clonotype appeared many times. V gene TRBV11-2 combines with J gene TRBJ2-3; D is ambiguous. The V end was cut by 0 bases, the J end by 1 base, with 8 bases between. CDR1 and CDR2 (germline): SGHAT, FQNNGV. The CDR3 length is 15 residues. This chain's CDR3 is CASSLDGARTDTQYF. CDR3 DNA sequence: TGTGCCAGCAGCTTAGATGGCGCTCGCACAGATACGCAGTATTTT.

This clonotype was picked up a small number of times. The V call is TRBV10-3, the J call TRBJ2-2; D unresolved. The CDR3 sequence is 13 residues long. Germline CDR1 reads ENHRY; CDR2 reads SYGVKD. V was pared by 10 bases and J by 9 bases, with 18 bases between. CDR3 loop: CATGQSAGWELFF. The CDR3 coding sequence is TGTGCCACCGGGCAGTCCGCTGGATGGGAGCTGTTTTTT.

This clonotype was recorded many times. This chain links TRBV12-3 or TRBV12-4 with TRBJ2-1; D uncertain. The CDR3 sequence is 15 residues long. The V and J ends lost 3 bases and 5 bases respectively, with 14 bases between them. The CDR3 nucleotides read TGTGCCAGCAGTTTCTCGGTGCGAGTTGACAATGAGCAGTTCTTC. It codes for CASSFSVRVDNEQFF.

This clonotype was found once. V usage is TRBV25-1 and J usage is TRBJ2-3; 10 bases line up with TRBD2. CDR3 length: 17 amino acids. Germline lookup yields CDR1 MGHDK and CDR2 SYGVNS. With 2 bases clipped from V and 4 bases from J, the junction kept 9 bases outside the gene matches. CDR3 in amino acids: CASSEGSSGRFPDTQYF. As DNA, the CDR3 is TGTGCCAGCAGTGAAGGGAGTAGCGGGAGGTTCCCAGATACGCAGTATTTT.

The chain links TRBV7-8 to TRBJ1-1; no definite D call. The CDR3 is 15 residues long. Trimming stripped 3 bases from V and 1 base from J, with 12 bases between. CDR1 is SGHVS and CDR2 is FQNEAQ in the germline V gene. Written as DNA, the CDR3 is TGTGCCAGCAGCTTCCCCGGGCAGGCGAACACTGAAGCTTTCTTT. Residues: CASSFPGQANTEAFF.

The chain is built from TRBV28 and TRBJ2-7, with 9 nucleotides matching TRBD2. The CDR3 has 16 residues. The V gene end was trimmed by 6 bases and the J gene end by 4 bases; junction bases not matched to a gene: 13. Germline loops: CDR1 MDHEN, CDR2 SYDVKM. The CDR3 protein is CASSPDLSGRNYEQYF. The CDR3 region has the DNA TGTGCCAGCAGCCCTGACCTTAGCGGGAGAAATTACGAGCAGTACTTC.